This TCR beta chain was sequenced in a study of cytomegalovirus exposure and HLA in healthy donors. V trimming: 5 bases; J trimming: 4 bases; junction bases outside the gene matches: 6. Germline lookup yields CDR1 MDHEN and CDR2 SYDVKM. The CDR3 totals 14 residues. Clones were sequenced by immunoSEQ multiplex PCR, and TCRdb holds only the in-frame ones, with some missing. This table holds over 85,000 clones, approximately 93% found once. The rearrangement links TRBV28 to TRBJ2-3; 7 bases agree with TRBD1. The clonotype comes from a woman aged 25 to 39 in good health and CMV-seropositive. The specimen was PBMCs. CDR3 region: CASSTYRGADTQYF. CDR3 DNA sequence: TGTGCCAGCAGTACCTACAGGGGAGCAGATACGCAGTATTTT.